A selection of T cell receptor beta chains follows, all from one sample in a study of regulatory T cells in long-lasting Graves disease. TCRdb reanalysed the multiplex PCR reads using MiXCR and keeps one entry per CDR3 protein. Counted here are roughly 400,000 distinct CDR3 sequences, around 20% occurring once; the ten biggest clones make up about 13%. Here the sequenced sample was peripheral blood mononuclear cells (PBMCs), taken when the disease was refractory, from a patient treated with antithyroid drugs. The source is a female donor with Graves disease. Both conserved end residues are part of each CDR3. The order of the fields is J gene, D gene, V gene, CDR3 length, clone size, CDR3 DNA, CDR3 protein. The D gene is left open where the match is weak. Expanded clones are given a class, and other clones once, few, many or no size at all.

j_gene: TRBJ2-7; d_gene: -; v_gene: TRBV14; len: 13; abundance: few; CDR3nt: TGTGCCAGCAGCCGAATTATGTTGGACGAGCAGTACTTC; CDR3aa: CASSRIMLDEQYF
j_gene: TRBJ2-2; d_gene: TRBD2; v_gene: TRBV3-1; len: 14; abundance: -; CDR3nt: TGTGCCAGCAACAGCGTCGGGGGGAACGGGGAGCTGTTTTTT; CDR3aa: CASNSVGGNGELFF
j_gene: TRBJ2-2; d_gene: TRBD2; v_gene: TRBV29-1; len: 16; abundance: many; CDR3nt: TGCAGCGTCACCGGAGGAGCGGGAGGGTTGACCGGGGAGCTGTTTTTT; CDR3aa: CSVTGGAGGLTGELFF
j_gene: TRBJ2-3; d_gene: TRBD1; v_gene: TRBV3-1; len: 16; abundance: -; CDR3nt: TGTGCCAGCAGCCCCCCGGTGAGGGGGCCCACAGATACGCAGTATTTT; CDR3aa: CASSPPVRGPTDTQYF
j_gene: TRBJ2-2; d_gene: TRBD1; v_gene: TRBV7-9; len: 14; abundance: many; CDR3nt: TGTGCCAGCAGCCTCCGACAGGGAACCGGGGAGCTGTTTTTT; CDR3aa: CASSLRQGTGELFF
j_gene: TRBJ2-5; d_gene: -; v_gene: TRBV5-1; len: 14; abundance: few; CDR3nt: TGCGCCAGCAGCTTCCTCGAATCGAAAGAGACCCAGTACTTC; CDR3aa: CASSFLESKETQYF
j_gene: TRBJ2-2; d_gene: -; v_gene: TRBV11-2; len: 13; abundance: many; CDR3nt: TGTGCCAGCAGCCCACCTTCGGCCGGGGAGCTGTTTTTT; CDR3aa: CASSPPSAGELFF
j_gene: TRBJ2-7; d_gene: -; v_gene: TRBV13; len: 15; abundance: many; CDR3nt: TGTGCCAGCAGCTTCACGGGTTTCGGGTCCCACGAGCAGTACTTC; CDR3aa: CASSFTGFGSHEQYF
j_gene: TRBJ2-7; d_gene: TRBD1; v_gene: TRBV28; len: 14; abundance: many; CDR3nt: TGTGCCAGCAGGATCCCGGGACAGGGATACGAGCAGTACTTC; CDR3aa: CASRIPGQGYEQYF
j_gene: TRBJ1-2; d_gene: -; v_gene: TRBV10-1; len: 13; abundance: -; CDR3nt: TGCGCCAGCAGTGAGTCGACACGAGGTGGCTACACCTTC; CDR3aa: CASSESTRGGYTF
j_gene: TRBJ1-5; d_gene: -; v_gene: TRBV27; len: 18; abundance: many; CDR3nt: TGTGCCAGCAGTTTATCGACTCCCGGGACCTGGGACCATCAGCCCCAGCATTTT; CDR3aa: CASSLSTPGTWDHQPQHF
j_gene: TRBJ2-2; d_gene: -; v_gene: TRBV29-1; len: 11; abundance: -; CDR3nt: TGCAGCGTTGAAGTTGGGGGGGAGCTGTTTTTT; CDR3aa: CSVEVGGELFF